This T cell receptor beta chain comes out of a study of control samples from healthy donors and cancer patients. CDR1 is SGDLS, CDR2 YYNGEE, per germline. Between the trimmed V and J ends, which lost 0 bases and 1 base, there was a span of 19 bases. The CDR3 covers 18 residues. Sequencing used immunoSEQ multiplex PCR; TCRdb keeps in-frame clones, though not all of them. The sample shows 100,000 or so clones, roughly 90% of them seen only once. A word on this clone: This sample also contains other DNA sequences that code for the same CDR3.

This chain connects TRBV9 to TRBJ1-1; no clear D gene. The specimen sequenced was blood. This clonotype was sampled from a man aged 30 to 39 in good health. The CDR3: CASSVVTPVSNGNTEAFF. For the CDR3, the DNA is TGTGCCAGCAGCGTAGTAACCCCAGTATCGAATGGGAACACTGAAGCTTTCTTT.